This entry concerns a single T cell receptor beta chain. These data come from a study of T cells in Graves' hyperthyroidism and ophthalmopathy. The CDR3 covers 16 residues. The J segment lost 4 bases and the V segment lost 5 bases, leaving 11 bases of the junction unmatched. Amplification targeted TCR beta CDR3 regions from RNA transcripts. HTBI primers were the set used in a first-round RT-PCR of the TCR CDR3. Each CDR3 protein is one row after TCRdb ran MiXCR on the multiplex PCR reads. The profile shows 250,000 to 300,000 distinct CDR3 sequences, about a sixth of them singletons. Sequencing was carried out using blood. The chain joins TRBV12-3 or TRBV12-4 to TRBJ1-2, with 9 bases lining up with TRBD1. The receptor comes from a woman aged 60-70 years with Graves' ophthalmopathy. The CDR3 sequence is CASSPRRQGGTYGYTF. CDR3 nucleotides: TGTGCCAGCAGTCCTAGGAGACAGGGGGGTACCTATGGCTACACCTTC.